This T cell receptor beta chain was recovered during a study of CD8 T cells in Susac syndrome. The CDR3 sequence is 17 residues long. Trimming cost V 0 bases and J 7 bases; bases outside gene matches: 12. CDR1 LGHDT and CDR2 YNNKEL come from the germline V gene (reference sequence). Random hexamers were used to reverse transcribe an amount of about 0.45 to 1 ug RNA. In TCRdb, the immunoSEQ multiplex PCR reads were re-called with MiXCR into one record per CDR3 protein. The data contain fewer than 250,000 distinct CDR3 sequences, around 90% of them singletons. Sequencing of TCR beta was carried out in blood CD8+ and CD4+ T cells.

The V call is TRBV3-1, the J call TRBJ2-7; 10 bases match TRBD2. Sequencing used CD8+ T cells from PBMCs. The receptor was isolated from a human donor with multiple sclerosis. The CDR3 reads CASSQDGGLAGDGEQYF. In DNA form, the CDR3 reads TGTGCCAGCAGCCAAGATGGGGGCCTAGCGGGGGACGGGGAGCAGTACTTC.